The rows below give T cell receptor beta chains drawn from one sample of a study of CD8 T cells in Susac syndrome. MiXCR, run by TCRdb on the immunoSEQ multiplex PCR reads, gives a single entry per CDR3 protein. The sample shows 150,000 to 200,000 distinct CDR3 sequences, 95% to 97% of them seen only once. Sample: CD4+ T cells from PBMCs. These receptors were collected from a human donor with Susac syndrome. Each CDR3 is given with its conserved first and last residue. Fields, in order: CDR3 protein, CDR3 DNA, clone size, J gene, V gene, D gene. A D gene is named only where the DNA matches it firmly. Clone sizes are given selectively: once, few, many, or a class where the clone is expanded.

CASSQDKIGGSRETQYF TGCGCCAGCAGCCAAGATAAGATTGGGGGGTCCCGGGAGACCCAGTACTTC NA TRBJ2-5 TRBV4-3 NA
CASSLGAGPPLGEQFF TGTGCCAGCAGCTTAGGTGCAGGGCCACCTCTAGGTGAGCAGTTCTTC NA TRBJ2-1 TRBV7-9 NA
CASSDPGQGLYEQYF TGTGCCAGCAGTGACCCGGGACAGGGCCTCTACGAGCAGTACTTC NA TRBJ2-7 TRBV25-1 TRBD1
CASSQEGRTGGGYTF TGTGCCAGCAGCCAAGAGGGGAGGACAGGGGGAGGCTACACCTTC NA TRBJ1-2 TRBV4-2 TRBD1
CASSPPGLAIYEQYF TGTGCCAGCTCACCTCCGGGACTAGCGATCTACGAGCAGTACTTC NA TRBJ2-7 TRBV18 TRBD2
CASLPGTGDRLYGYTF TGTGCCAGTCTCCCCGGGACAGGGGATAGGCTTTATGGCTACACCTTC NA TRBJ1-2 TRBV19 TRBD1
CASSPRTGRNIQYF TGTGCCAGCAGCCCTCGGACAGGGCGGAACATTCAGTACTTC NA TRBJ2-4 TRBV14 TRBD1
CAWSVTGGTDTQYF TGTGCCTGGAGTGTAACGGGAGGCACAGATACGCAGTATTTT NA TRBJ2-3 TRBV30 NA
CATSRRDGWGNEQFF TGTGCCACCAGCCGCCGGGACGGGTGGGGCAATGAGCAGTTCTTC NA TRBJ2-1 TRBV24-1 NA
CASSPPGQGRSPLHF TGTGCCAGCAGTCCACCGGGACAGGGGAGGTCACCCCTCCACTTT NA TRBJ1-6 TRBV27 TRBD1
CASSRLLAEGNTGELFF TGCGCCAGCAGCCGCCTCCTAGCGGAGGGGAACACCGGGGAGCTGTTTTTT once TRBJ2-2 TRBV5-1 TRBD2
CASSPGQPWGSEQFF TGTGCCAGCAGTCCGGGACAGCCATGGGGGAGCGAGCAGTTCTTC NA TRBJ2-1 TRBV6-2/TRBV6-3 TRBD1
CASNGGATDTQYF TGTGCCAGCAATGGAGGAGCTACAGATACGCAGTATTTT NA TRBJ2-3 TRBV28 NA
CASRPTFRTVNTGELFF TGCGCCAGCAGACCCACCTTCCGCACGGTGAACACCGGGGAGCTGTTTTTT NA TRBJ2-2 TRBV5-1 NA